This TCR beta chain was sequenced for a study of blood T cell repertoires in COVID-19. Across the study: From the United States, Italy and Spain came samples of acute and convalescent COVID-19.

Per the study methods: Amplified reference gene primers provided the basis for estimating nucleated cell counts. Using immunoSEQ multiplex PCR, the repertoire was profiled, and TCRdb retains in-frame clones only, with some absent. V, J and clone size were drawn from that table, and D and trimming were deduced from the DNA. Of some 520,000 clones listed, roughly 89% were seen once; the top ten hold about 1%. Enrolment of Seattle patients took place during active infection, and they were followed longitudinally. Germline CDR1 and CDR2: SGDLS and YYNGEE. Trimming shortened V by 0 bases and J by 4 bases, and 16 bases separated the two germline ends. This CDR3 is built from 17 residues.

The clonotype originates from a man aged 18 to 29 with COVID-19, enrolled during active disease. The sequenced sample was peripheral blood. The V and J genes are TRBV9 and TRBJ2-2; D is perhaps TRBD1 (6 bases). The CDR3 bases are TGTGCCAGCAGCGTAGGATTGGGCAGGGGCGCCACCGGGGAGCTGTTTTTT. Its translation is CASSVGLGRGATGELFF.